This T cell receptor beta chain was identified in a study of T cell repertoires in cytomegalovirus infection. Study-wide background: Public TCR beta signature analysis indicated the presence of both CMV infection and matching HLA type.

TCRdb reanalysed the reads using MiXCR and keeps one entry per CDR3 protein. Counted here are some 300,000 distinct CDR3 sequences, roughly 13% occurring once; the ten biggest clones make up 8.8%. Study-level results: Public TCR beta family frequency separated CMV-and-HLA carriers, including in an independent cohort.

This clonotype turned up a few times. The antigen remains undetermined. This CDR3 is 14 amino acids long. Trimming cost V 10 bases and J 5 bases; bases outside gene matches: 8. The germline gives CDR1 MNHEY, CDR2 SVGEGT. The receptor comes from a human donor in good health (CMV status not recorded). Some clones in this sample may be carry-over from other donors' samples. Input material: PBMCs. V is TRBV6-2 or TRBV6-3 and J is TRBJ2-7; TRBD2 matches at 13 bases. The CDR3 sequence: CATAGLAGMNEQYF. CDR3 bases: TGTGCCACCGCGGGACTAGCGGGGATGAACGAGCAGTACTTC.